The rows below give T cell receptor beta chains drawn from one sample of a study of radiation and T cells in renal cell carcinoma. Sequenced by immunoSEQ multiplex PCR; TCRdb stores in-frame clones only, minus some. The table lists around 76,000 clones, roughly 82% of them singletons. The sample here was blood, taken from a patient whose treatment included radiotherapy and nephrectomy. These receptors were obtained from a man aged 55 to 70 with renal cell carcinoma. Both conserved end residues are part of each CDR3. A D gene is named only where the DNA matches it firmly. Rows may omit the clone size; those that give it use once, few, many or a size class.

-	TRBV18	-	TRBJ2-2	TGTGCCAGCTCACCACAAGGGGTAGAGACCGGGGAGCTGTTTTTT	CASSPQGVETGELFF
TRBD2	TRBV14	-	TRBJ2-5	TGTGCCAGCAGCCAAGAGGCTAGCGGGAGGAACAGACAGACCCAGTACTTC	CASSQEASGRNRQTQYF
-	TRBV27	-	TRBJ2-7	TGTGCCAGCAGTTTATTGCGGGGCGAGCAGTACTTC	CASSLLRGEQYF
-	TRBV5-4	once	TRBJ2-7	TGTGCCAGCAGCTTGGTGGCAGGGTATTCCTACGAGCAGTACTTC	CASSLVAGYSYEQYF
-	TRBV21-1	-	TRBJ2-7	TGTGCCAGCAGCAATGGGACGGCCGCCTACGAGCAGTACTTC	CASSNGTAAYEQYF
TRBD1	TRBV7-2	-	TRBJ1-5	TGTGCCAGCAGCTTAGGGACAGGGGGCGCGGGGCCCCAGCATTTT	CASSLGTGGAGPQHF
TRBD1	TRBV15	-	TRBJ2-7	TGTGCCACCAGCAGAGAACCGGACAGGGGCTACGAGCAGTACTTC	CATSREPDRGYEQYF
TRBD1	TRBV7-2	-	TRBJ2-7	TGTGCCAGCAGCGTACAGGGGGCGCAGGAGCAGTACTTC	CASSVQGAQEQYF
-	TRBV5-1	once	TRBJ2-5	TGCGCCAGCAGACCCGACGGCCTTGGTCAAGAGACCCAGTACTTC	CASRPDGLGQETQYF
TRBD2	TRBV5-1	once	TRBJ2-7	TGCGCCAGCAGCTTGGGGGGGCTAGCGGGCTACGAGCAGTACTTC	CASSLGGLAGYEQYF
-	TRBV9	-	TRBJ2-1	TGTGCCAGCAGCGTAGCTGGCGGAGCCACCTACAATGAGCAGTTCTTC	CASSVAGGATYNEQFF
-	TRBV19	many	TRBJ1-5	TGTGCCAGTGTTAATCCTGGCAACAATCAGCCCCAGCATTTT	CASVNPGNNQPQHF
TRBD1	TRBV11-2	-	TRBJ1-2	TGTGCCAGCAGGCAACTGGGGACAGGGGCCTATGGCTACACCTTC	CASRQLGTGAYGYTF
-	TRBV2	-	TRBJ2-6	TGTGCCAGTAGGGGATGGTCTGGGGCCAACGTCCTGACTTTC	CASRGWSGANVLTF
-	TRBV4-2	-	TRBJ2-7	TGTGCCAGCAGCCAAGACAGGTCCTACGAGCAGTACTTC	CASSQDRSYEQYF
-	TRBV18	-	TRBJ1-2	TGTGCCAGCTTCCCTGGGGGGCCCTATGGCTACACCTTC	CASFPGGPYGYTF
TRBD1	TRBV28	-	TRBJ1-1	TGTGCCAGCCAACCGACCAGGGGGCAAAACACTGAAGCTTTCTTT	CASQPTRGQNTEAFF
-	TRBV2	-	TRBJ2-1	TGTGCCAGCAGAGAACGGCCTAGCGCAAGCTCCTACAATGAGCAGTTCTTC	CASRERPSASSYNEQFF
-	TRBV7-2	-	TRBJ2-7	TGTGCCAGCAGCTTGTCGCACAGGTCAACCTACGAGCAGTACTTC	CASSLSHRSTYEQYF
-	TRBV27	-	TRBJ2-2	TGTGCCAGCAGTACTAACACCGGGGAGCTGTTTTTT	CASSTNTGELFF
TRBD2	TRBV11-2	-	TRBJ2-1	TGTGCCAGCAGCAAGTCCCTCGACTTTAGCGGGAGGGCCAATGAGCAGTTCTTC	CASSKSLDFSGRANEQFF
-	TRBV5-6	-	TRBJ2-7	TGTGCCAGCGAAGACACGGGGGAAGAGCAGTACTTC	CASEDTGEEQYF
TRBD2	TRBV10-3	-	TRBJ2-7	TGTGCCACCCTGACTAGCGGGGGGGGCTACGAGCAGTACTTC	CATLTSGGGYEQYF
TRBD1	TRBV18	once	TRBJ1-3	TGTGCCAGCTCACCCTACCAGGGGGACGGAAACACCATATATTTT	CASSPYQGDGNTIYF
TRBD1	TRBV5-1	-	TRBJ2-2	TGCGCCAGCAACATCAACAGGGGTAACACCGGGGAGCTGTTTTTT	CASNINRGNTGELFF